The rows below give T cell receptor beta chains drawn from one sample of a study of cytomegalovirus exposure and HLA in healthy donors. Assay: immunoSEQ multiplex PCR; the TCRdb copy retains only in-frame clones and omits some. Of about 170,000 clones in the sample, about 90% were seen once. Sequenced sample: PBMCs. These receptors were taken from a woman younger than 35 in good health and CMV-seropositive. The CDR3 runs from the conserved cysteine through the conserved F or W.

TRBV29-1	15	CSVDLAGGHSYEQYF
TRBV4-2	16	CASSHLAGGTGAEAFF
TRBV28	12	CASTLSDREAFF
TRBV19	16	CASSMDSGKYTGELFF
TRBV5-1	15	CASSLIAGGTDTQYF
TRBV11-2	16	CASSSGLAGGTDTQYF
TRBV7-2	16	CASSLGAGADYNEQFF
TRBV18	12	CASSTVTDTQYF
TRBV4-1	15	CASLPTTGLEYGYTF
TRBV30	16	CAWSVTGDSGANVLTF
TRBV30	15	CAWTGGVSDTDTQYF
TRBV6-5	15	CASSYSVARAGEQFF
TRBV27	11	CASSFRYEQFF
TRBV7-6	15	CASSKRGREGYEQFF
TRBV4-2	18	CASSQEVGVAGNTGELFF
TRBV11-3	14	CASSLTGPDNEQFF
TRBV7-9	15	CASSGVERGSYEQYF
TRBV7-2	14	CASSPQGWYTEAFF
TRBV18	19	CASSQGPGLAGPNTDTQYF
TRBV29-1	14	CSVESSGREETQYF
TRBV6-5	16	CASSYSGQVKFYGYTF
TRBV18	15	CASSPQQGTGNTIYF
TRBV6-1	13	CASSEAGRDKGHF
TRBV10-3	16	CAISESRDYSRNEQFF
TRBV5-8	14	CASNAGTGEEKLFF
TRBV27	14	CASSLLAGVNEQFF
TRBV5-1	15	CASSFGKSGANVLTF
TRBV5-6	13	CASSPNLGGEQFF
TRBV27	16	CASSSTSGSSPSTQYF
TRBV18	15	CASSPDRSSYNEQFF
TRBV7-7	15	CASSPSTSPSNEQFF
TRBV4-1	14	CASSSGTGDYGYTF
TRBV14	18	CASSQVFGAGAYTGELFF
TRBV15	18	CATSRAGVGGGSSYEQYF
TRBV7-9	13	CASSPPVLLEQYF
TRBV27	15	CASKVGGLTNEKLFF
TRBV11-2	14	CASSFMTSGVEQFF
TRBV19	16	CASSLGASGRGETQYF
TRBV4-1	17	CASSQEGGTVDTGELFF
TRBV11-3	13	CASSSRGDNEQFF
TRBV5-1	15	CASSILAGTTYEQYF
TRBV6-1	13	CASNNGRGYTQYF
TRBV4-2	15	CASSRELGGTDTQYF
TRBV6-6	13	CASTPAGTGGYTF
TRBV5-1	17	CASSNPGTSRDTGELFF
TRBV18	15	CASSPSDNRPYEQYF
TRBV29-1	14	CSVETVERGHGYTF
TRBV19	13	CATAQGGLEKLFF
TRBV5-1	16	CASSGGLAGDYNEQFF
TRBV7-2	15	CASREGTGMTYEQYF
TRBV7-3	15	CASSLTGGAGEKLFF
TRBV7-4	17	CASSTPLAPFSTDTQYF
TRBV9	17	CASSAGGAGFSGNTIYF
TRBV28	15	CASSSVPGGDYGYTF
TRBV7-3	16	CASSLTAGGRADTQYF
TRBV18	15	CASSPVLDSYNEQFF
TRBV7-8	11	CASWAGNEQYF